The 14 T cell receptor beta chains given below trace back to one sample, sequenced in a study of CD8+ T cells in alopecia areata. After isolation, RNA underwent reverse transcription to generate cDNA as the sequencing template. Sequencing used immunoSEQ multiplex PCR; TCRdb keeps in-frame clones, though not all of them. This sample has over 150,000 clones, with over 50% found just once. The sequencing here drew on CD4+ T cells sorted from blood, taken at week 0. These TCRs come from a human donor with alopecia areata.

With regard to this clone: This sample also contains other DNA sequences that code for the same CDR3. The V gene is TRBV6-5, the J gene TRBJ2-2, with no clear D. Germline CDR1 reads MNHEY; CDR2 reads SVGAGI. The CDR3 runs to 12 residues. The V and J ends lost 5 bases and 8 bases respectively, with 9 bases between them. The CDR3 region has the DNA TGTGCCAGCAGTCGTCCCGCAGGGGAGCTGTTTTTT. Its protein product is CASSRPAGELFF.

This chain connects TRBV29-1 to TRBJ2-7; possible D gene TRBD1, 5 bases. CDR1 is SQVTM, CDR2 ANQGSEA, per germline. CDR3 length: 13 residues. With 1 base removed from V and 6 bases from J, the gap between germline ends came to 13 bases. CDR3 residues: CSVEGQGLGEQYF. CDR3 coding DNA: TGCAGCGTTGAAGGGCAGGGTCTGGGCGAGCAGTACTTC.

The chain combines TRBV7-6 with TRBJ2-7, with D perhaps matching TRBD2 (5 bases). Germline V gene sequence: CDR1 SGHVS, CDR2 FNYEAQ. The CDR3 loop spans 16 amino acids. Trimming cost V 1 base and J 2 bases, with 15 bases left between them. The CDR3 here is CASSLVARGSPYEQYF. As DNA, the CDR3 is TGTGCCAGCAGCTTAGTTGCTCGGGGATCCCCCTACGAGCAGTACTTC.

This clone was recorded once. The chain joins TRBV5-1 to TRBJ1-5; D not certain. This CDR3 comprises 15 residues. Germline values: CDR1 SGHRS, CDR2 YFSETQ. V was shortened by 4 bases and J by 0 bases, with 11 bases between the two germline ends. CDR3 residues: CASSQDGYSNQPQHF. For the CDR3, the DNA is TGCGCCAGCAGCCAGGACGGGTATAGCAATCAGCCCCAGCATTTT.

J is TRBJ2-7 and V is TRBV20-1; 8 bases line up with TRBD1. CDR1 is DFQATT and CDR2 is SNEGSKA in the germline V gene (reference sequence). V shed 6 bases, J shed 6 bases, and the junction held 4 bases outside the gene matches. This CDR3 has 11 amino acids. The CDR3 loop reads CSAQGAGEQYF. As DNA, the CDR3 is TGCAGTGCGCAGGGGGCAGGCGAGCAGTACTTC.

Comments on this clone: The sample has other DNA sequences that encode this CDR3 too. The CDR3 DNA is TGTGCCTGGAGTTCAGGCACCGGCAATCAGCCCCAGCATTTT. It specifies CAWSSGTGNQPQHF. The rearrangement links TRBV30 to TRBJ1-5; D unclear. This CDR3 comprises 14 residues. Germline CDR1 is GTSNPN and CDR2 is SVGIG (reference sequence). V was cut by 2 bases and J by 2 bases, with 10 bases left in between.

The J gene is TRBJ2-7, the V gene TRBV7-2, with 11 positions matching TRBD2. J gave up 3 bases and V 1 base, and 5 bases lay outside the gene matches. Germline values: CDR1 SGHTA, CDR2 FQGNSA. The CDR3 has 16 residues. The CDR3 here is CASSLGPTSGGYEQYF. CDR3 in DNA: TGTGCCAGCAGCTTAGGCCCCACTAGCGGGGGCTACGAGCAGTACTTC.

The V call is TRBV29-1, the J call TRBJ1-2; D unclear. Deletions cut 1 base from V and 3 bases from J, with 18 bases between. Germline CDR1 is SQVTM and CDR2 is ANQGSEA. This CDR3 region has 16 residues. The CDR3 DNA reads as TGCAGCGTTGAAGTCCATCATCGGACGGAGGACTATGGCTACACCTTC. Translating gives CSVEVHHRTEDYGYTF.

This clone was picked up a small number of times. The chain uses TRBV21-1 and TRBJ1-2; the table's D call of TRBD1 was not tested on the DNA. TRBV21-1 is labeled a pseudogene. This CDR3 spans 15 amino acids. The CDR3 DNA reads TGTGCCAGCAGCGCAGACAGGGGGCGGAGGCGAGGCTACACCTTC. Encoded protein: CASSADRGRRRGYTF.

In this sample, this clone turned up a few times. The gene calls are TRBV6-5 and TRBJ2-5; the D is unclear. The CDR3 sequence is 13 residues long. In germline, CDR1 is MNHEY, CDR2 SVGAGI. V lost 1 base and J 1 base, leaving 4 bases between the germline ends. The CDR3 protein is CASSYFIQETQYF. Here the CDR3 DNA reads TGTGCCAGCAGTTACTTCATCCAAGAGACCCAGTACTTC.

This chain joins TRBV7-3 and TRBJ1-4, with TRBD1 matching 11 bases. Looked up from germline, CDR1 is SGHTA and CDR2 is FQGTGA. V lost 4 bases and J lost 7; bases outside the gene matches: 2. The CDR3 length is 14 residues. The CDR3 sequence: CASSSGQGVEKLFF. DNA of the CDR3: TGTGCCAGCAGCTCGGGACAGGGGGTTGAAAAACTGTTTTTT.

The rearrangement links TRBV23-1 to TRBJ2-3; D is unclear. TRBV23-1 is annotated as an ORF whose role is uncertain. With 0 bases removed from V and 8 bases from J, the gap between germline ends came to 6 bases. The CDR3 has 12 amino acids. The DNA of the CDR3 is TGCGCCAGCAGTCAATCAATGAGTACGCAGTATTTT. Translating gives CASSQSMSTQYF.

This chain connects TRBV30 to TRBJ1-2; no definite D call. This CDR3 is built from 15 residues. V lost 0 bases to trimming and J lost 0 bases, with 11 bases between them. CDR1 is GTSNPN and CDR2 is SVGIG in the germline V gene (reference sequence). In DNA, the CDR3 is TGTGCCTGGAGTGTTAGATTTGGGGCTAACTATGGCTACACCTTC. This translates into CAWSVRFGANYGYTF.

Comment on this clone: Other DNA sequences in this sample translate to the same CDR3. J is TRBJ2-5 and V is TRBV7-9; D unresolved. The CDR3 runs 11 residues. V dropped 1 base and J dropped 5 bases, with 2 bases sitting between them. Germline CDR1 is SEHNR and CDR2 is FQNEAQ (reference sequence). The CDR3 reads CASSLDETQYF. In DNA, the CDR3 is TGTGCCAGCAGCTTAGATGAGACCCAGTACTTC.